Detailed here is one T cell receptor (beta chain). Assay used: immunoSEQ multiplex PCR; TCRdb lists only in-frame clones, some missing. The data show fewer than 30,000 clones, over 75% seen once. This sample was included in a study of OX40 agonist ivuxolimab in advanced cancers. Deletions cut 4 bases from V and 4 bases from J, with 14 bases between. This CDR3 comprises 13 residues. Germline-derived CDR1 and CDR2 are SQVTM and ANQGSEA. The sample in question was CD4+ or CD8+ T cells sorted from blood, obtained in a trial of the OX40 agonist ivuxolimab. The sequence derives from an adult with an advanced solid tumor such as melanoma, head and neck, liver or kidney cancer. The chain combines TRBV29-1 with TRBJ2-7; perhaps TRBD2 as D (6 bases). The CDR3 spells CSVGAGTAYEQYF. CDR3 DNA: TGCAGCGTTGGAGCGGGTACAGCTTACGAGCAGTACTTC.